This is a list of T cell receptor beta chains from one sample in a study of CD8+CD57+ T cells in acquired aplastic anemia. TCRdb reprocessed the reads with MiXCR, giving one entry per CDR3 protein. This table has 150,000 or so distinct CDR3 sequences, 40% to 60% appearing once. The specimen was sorted CD4+, CD8+, or CD8+CD57+ T cells (not recorded which) from PBMCs. These receptors were taken from a human donor with aplastic anemia. Each CDR3 is given with its conserved first and last residue. A D gene is named only where the DNA matches it firmly. Clone size, where shown, is once, few, many, or a class for clones that have expanded.

TRBJ2-5 TRBD1 . TRBV27 CASSLGQGAETQYF TGTGCCAGCAGCCTGGGACAGGGCGCCGAGACCCAGTACTTC
TRBJ2-7 . many TRBV10-2 CASSAGASYEQYF TGCGCCAGCAGTGCGGGAGCTTCGTACGAGCAGTACTTC
TRBJ2-4 TRBD1 . TRBV4-1 CASSPGQGLASAKNIQYF TGCGCCAGCAGCCCCGGACAGGGCCTCGCTTCAGCCAAAAACATTCAGTACTTC
TRBJ2-7 TRBD2 many TRBV5-1 CASASLGVAGGYEQYF TGCGCCAGCGCCTCCCTCGGGGTAGCGGGAGGATACGAGCAGTACTTC
TRBJ2-7 TRBD1 many TRBV5-5 CASSSRQGDYEQYF TGTGCCAGCAGCTCTCGACAGGGCGACTACGAGCAGTACTTC
TRBJ1-1 . many TRBV15 CATSRYISKDTEAFF TGTGCCACCAGCAGGTACATATCAAAGGACACTGAAGCTTTCTTT
TRBJ1-1 . few TRBV20-1 CSASYSGRSTEAFF TGCAGTGCTAGTTACTCAGGGAGGAGCACTGAAGCTTTCTTT
TRBJ2-2 . few TRBV6-6 CASSYYREGLTGELFF TGTGCCAGCAGTTACTACAGGGAAGGGCTCACCGGGGAGCTGTTTTTT
TRBJ1-2 . . TRBV6-1 CASSQVPGNYGYTF TGTGCCAGCAGCCAAGTCCCAGGAAACTATGGCTACACCTTC
TRBJ1-2 TRBD1 many TRBV19 CASSRINFATGLDYGYTF TGTGCCAGTAGTCGAATTAATTTCGCGACAGGGTTGGACTATGGCTACACCTTC
TRBJ1-1 TRBD1 . TRBV24-1 CATSDVTGTEAFF TGTGCCACCAGTGATGTGACAGGGACTGAAGCTTTCTTT
TRBJ2-2 . few TRBV6-1 CAPRGTNTGELFF TGTGCCCCCCGGGGAACGAACACCGGGGAGCTGTTTTTT
TRBJ1-1 . many TRBV6-1 CASSEGRPNTEAFF TGTGCCAGCAGTGAAGGTCGGCCGAACACTGAAGCTTTCTTT
TRBJ1-2 . . TRBV15 CATSRPGGDGYTF TGTGCCACCAGCAGGCCGGGAGGCGATGGCTACACCTTC
TRBJ1-1 . . TRBV25-1 CASSLGEGLTEAFF TGTGCCAGCAGCTTAGGGGAGGGGCTCACTGAAGCTTTCTTT
TRBJ1-2 TRBD1 many TRBV11-2 CASSLQGANYGYTF TGTGCCAGCAGCTTACAGGGGGCTAACTATGGCTACACCTTC
TRBJ1-2 TRBD1 . TRBV10-3 CAISEGQGVYGYTF TGTGCCATCAGTGAAGGACAGGGGGTATATGGCTACACCTTC
TRBJ2-1 . . TRBV4-2 CANSQPGAPVDEQFF TGTGCCAACAGCCAACCGGGGGCGCCGGTCGATGAGCAGTTCTTC
TRBJ1-5 . . TRBV6-2/TRBV6-3 CASSYVGDPGQPQHF TGTGCCAGCAGTTACGTGGGAGATCCAGGTCAGCCCCAGCATTTT
TRBJ2-3 . . TRBV12-3/TRBV12-4 CASTPPLASTDTQYF TGTGCCAGCACCCCCCCACTAGCATCCACAGATACGCAGTATTTT
TRBJ1-6 . . TRBV7-2 CASSLARPENSPLHF TGTGCCAGCAGCTTAGCGAGGCCAGAGAATTCACCCCTCCACTTT
TRBJ2-7 TRBD1 . TRBV5-4 CASSPGQGSYYEQYF TGTGCCAGCAGCCCGGGACAGGGCTCATACTACGAGCAGTACTTC
TRBJ2-5 . once TRBV2 CASRVETQYF TGTGCCAGCAGGGTGGAGACCCAGTACTTC
TRBJ1-2 . . TRBV2 CASETVQGGYTF TGTGCCAGTGAGACGGTCCAGGGGGGCTACACCTTC
TRBJ2-7 TRBD2 many TRBV30 CAWRIAGEDEQYF TGTGCCTGGAGAATAGCGGGAGAAGACGAGCAGTACTTC
TRBJ1-2 . many TRBV29-1 CSVAVEGSLDGYTF TGCAGCGTTGCGGTGGAGGGAAGTTTGGATGGCTACACCTTC
TRBJ2-7 . . TRBV15 CATSQGGGLPYEQYF TGTGCCACCAGTCAGGGGGGGGGGCTACCCTACGAGCAGTACTTC
TRBJ2-2 . many TRBV7-9 CASSSLDSNTGELFF TGTGCCAGCAGCTCACTGGACAGCAACACCGGGGAGCTGTTTTTT
TRBJ2-2 . once TRBV6-4 CASSDLDNTGELFF TGTGCCAGCAGTGACTTAGATAACACCGGGGAGCTGTTTTTT
TRBJ2-3 TRBD1 . TRBV12-3/TRBV12-4 CASSLATGATDTQYF TGTGCCAGCAGTTTGGCTACAGGGGCGACAGATACGCAGTATTTT
TRBJ1-3 . . TRBV15 CATSRDRGTNTIYF TGTGCCACCAGCAGAGATAGGGGAACGAACACCATATATTTT
TRBJ1-2 . many TRBV24-1 CATSDSTGKRGYTF TGTGCCACCAGTGATTCTACAGGGAAGCGTGGCTACACCTTC
TRBJ2-3 TRBD2 once TRBV19 CASSTQAGSTDTQYF TGTGCCAGTAGTACACAAGCGGGAAGCACAGATACGCAGTATTTT
TRBJ2-5 TRBD2 . TRBV7-2 CASSTWSGGEETQYF TGTGCCAGCAGCACCTGGAGCGGGGGGGAAGAGACCCAGTACTTC
TRBJ2-1 . many TRBV25-1 CASSEAWASSYNEQFF TGTGCCAGCAGTGAAGCCTGGGCGAGCTCCTACAATGAGCAGTTCTTC
TRBJ1-2 . . TRBV7-3 CASSLTGFRGYGYTF TGTGCCAGCAGCTTAACGGGTTTTAGAGGCTATGGCTACACCTTC
TRBJ2-1 TRBD2 many TRBV7-2 CASSLLAGGGDEQFF TGTGCCAGCAGCTTACTAGCGGGAGGCGGGGATGAGCAGTTCTTC
TRBJ1-2 TRBD1 . TRBV7-8 CASSSPGQGDYGYTF TGTGCCAGCAGCTCTCCGGGACAGGGGGACTATGGCTACACCTTC
TRBJ1-4 . many TRBV20-1 CSASKDFGEKLFF TGCAGTGCTAGCAAGGATTTTGGGGAAAAACTGTTTTTT
TRBJ2-1 TRBD2 few TRBV11-2 CASSLTSGRAVDEQFF TGTGCCAGCAGCTTGACTAGCGGGAGGGCCGTCGATGAGCAGTTCTTC
TRBJ1-6 . . TRBV6-1 CASSEEGTHSSYNSPLHF TGTGCCAGCAGTGAAGAGGGCACGCATAGCTCCTATAATTCACCCCTCCACTTT
TRBJ2-7 . once TRBV25-1 CASSDSQAYEQYF TGTGCCAGCAGTGATTCTCAGGCCTACGAGCAGTACTTC
TRBJ2-2 . few TRBV2 CASRLIGSDTGELFF TGTGCCAGCAGGCTTATAGGGTCCGACACCGGGGAGCTGTTTTTT
TRBJ2-7 . . TRBV10-3 CAISGGSSYEQYF TGTGCCATCAGCGGGGGTAGCTCCTACGAGCAGTACTTC
TRBJ1-3 . . TRBV4-1 CASSQGPASGGNTIYF TGCGCCAGCAGCCAAGGACCCGCCTCGGGGGGAAACACCATATATTTT